Listed here is a single T cell receptor (beta chain). The antigen is undetermined. The V and J ends lost 2 bases and 11 bases, in that order; junction bases with no gene match: 19. Looked up from germline, CDR1 is SGDLS and CDR2 is YYNGEE. The length of the CDR3 is 17 residues. A second PCR, run for roughly 7 to 11 cycles, used a sample-barcoded 5' primer plus a J-beta primer mix. TCRdb processed the 5' RACE reads anew with MiXCR; each CDR3 protein has one entry. The sample holds approximately 1,700,000 distinct CDR3 sequences, roughly 43% seen once. These data originate in a study of blood T cells in healthy people across ages. Study-level findings and limits: Unsorted PBMCs blocked a conclusive comparison of naive and antigen-experienced cells. Higher diversity, along with more naive CD4+ cells, distinguished long-lived donors from aged donors.

The people who gave samples were healthy Caucasians from Russia, aged about 6 to 100. The receptor comes from a human donor in good health. The chain recombines TRBV9 with TRBJ2-5; 9 bases map to TRBD1. The sequenced sample consisted of blood. CDR3: CASSVGVSGTGLGEQYF. CDR3 DNA sequence: TGTGCCAGCAGCGTTGGGGTTTCCGGGACAGGGTTGGGAGAGCAGTACTTC.